Below are 20 T cell receptor beta chains sequenced from a single sample in a study of T-cell memory formation after mild COVID-19. TCRdb passed the 5' RACE reads through MiXCR, listing each CDR3 protein once. Counted here are some 410,000 distinct CDR3 sequences, more than 20% occurring once; the ten biggest clones make up roughly 13%. Sequencing input: PBMCs or a T cell subset sorted from them (not recorded which). These receptor sequences come from an adult woman who had mild COVID-19 (a few samples of this study predate the infection). Cell type and time point are not known.

This clonotype was seen once. The genes are TRBV20-1 and TRBJ2-3; perhaps TRBD2 as D (6 bases). This CDR3 region has 12 residues. Germline V CDR1 and CDR2: DFQATT, SNEGSKA (reference sequence). V lost 2 bases and J lost 10, with 13 bases in between. For the CDR3, the DNA is TGCAGTGCTAGACTACGGGACTTCGCGCAGTATTTT. Amino acids: CSARLRDFAQYF.

This clonotype has just a few counts. The chain joins TRBV5-1 to TRBJ2-7; 12 bases are a match to TRBD1. V was clipped by 6 bases and J by 5 bases; unmatched bases: 15. Germline V gene data show CDR1 as SGHRS and CDR2 as YFSETQ. CDR3 length: 17 residues. The CDR3: CASTMIPGQGAVHEQYF. The CDR3 bases are TGCGCCAGCACCATGATCCCGGGACAGGGGGCAGTCCACGAGCAGTACTTC.

This chain connects TRBV25-1 to TRBJ2-3, with D possibly called TRBD1 or TRBD2 (8 bases each). The CDR3 spans 16 residues. Germline lookup yields CDR1 MGHDK and CDR2 SYGVNS. Trimming pared 5 bases from V and 0 bases from J, leaving 15 bases between. This CDR3 is CASSQGASGSTDTQYF. CDR3 nucleotides: TGTGCCAGCAGTCAGGGGGCTAGCGGGAGCACAGATACGCAGTATTTT.

The chain has TRBV5-4 and TRBJ2-7; tentative D call: TRBD2 (6 bases). The CDR3 is 15 residues long. Per the germline V gene, CDR1 is SGHNT and CDR2 is YYREEE (reference sequence). The V end was cut by 0 bases, the J end by 5 bases, with 15 bases between. For the CDR3, the DNA is TGTGCCAGCAGCTTGGGCGGCGGGGTGCTCGACGAGCAGTACTTC. Encoded protein: CASSLGGGVLDEQYF.

This clonotype occurred a few times. The chain combines TRBV12-3 or TRBV12-4 with TRBJ2-1; D is undetermined. The CDR3 has 16 residues. Trimming cost V 8 bases and J 1 base, with 18 bases left between them. DNA for the CDR3: TGTGCCAGCCGTACCGGTTTGGGGTTTTCCTACAATGAGCAGTTCTTC. This codes for CASRTGLGFSYNEQFF.

The CDR3 DNA reads TGTGCCAGCAGCCCAGTGCAGGGTGATAACTATGGCTACACCTTC. This encodes CASSPVQGDNYGYTF. The V and J genes are TRBV7-8 and TRBJ1-2; a weak D match, TRBD1 (5 bases). The germline V and J ends were trimmed by 5 bases and 1 base, with 14 bases remaining between them. Germline V gives CDR1 SGHVS, CDR2 FQNEAQ. This CDR3 region has 15 residues.

This clonotype was counted between two and nine times. The genes are TRBV20-1 and TRBJ2-7, with D tentatively TRBD2 (6 bases). The germline V and J ends were trimmed by 2 bases and 2 bases, with 19 bases remaining between them. The CDR3 has 16 amino acids. Looked up from germline, CDR1 is DFQATT and CDR2 is SNEGSKA (reference sequence). The CDR3 reads CSARKTGSGSTYEQYF. The CDR3 nucleotides are TGCAGTGCTAGAAAGACCGGCAGCGGGTCCACCTACGAGCAGTACTTC.

The chain combines TRBV4-1 with TRBJ2-2; no clear D gene. The germline V gene encodes CDR1 MGHRA and CDR2 YSYEKL. The V and J ends lost 0 bases and 6 bases respectively, with 11 bases between them. The CDR3 totals 15 residues. The CDR3 region has the DNA TGCGCCAGCAGCCAAGAATGGAGTGTTTCCGGGGAGCTGTTTTTT. As protein: CASSQEWSVSGELFF.

This rearrangement joins TRBV12-3 or TRBV12-4 to TRBJ2-3; TRBD1 agrees at 7 bases. With V trimmed by 3 bases and J by 2 bases, 20 bases remained unmatched. The CDR3 sequence is 20 residues long. CDR3 in DNA: TGTGCCAGCAGTTTCTCGTTATCATTCTTAGACAGGGACAACACAGATACGCAGTATTTT. Translated, it gives CASSFSLSFLDRDNTDTQYF.

This chain joins TRBV5-5 and TRBJ1-3, with 8 positions matching TRBD1. The V segment lost 2 bases and the J segment 4 bases; nucleotides outside the gene matches: 11. In germline, CDR1 is SGHKS, CDR2 YYEKEE (reference sequence). The CDR3 loop spans 17 amino acids. CDR3 nucleotides: TGTGCCAGCAGCTTTGGTTTAAACAGGGGGAAAGGAAACACCATATATTTT. It specifies CASSFGLNRGKGNTIYF. The entire variable domain, with the rest obtained from reference TRBV5-5 and TRBJ1-3, is as follows: DAGVTQSPTHLIKTRGQQVTLRCSPISGHKSVSWYQQVLGQGPQFIFQYYEKEERGRGNFPDRFSARQFPNYSSELNVNALLLGDSALYLCASSFGLNRGKGNTIYFGEGSWLTVV.

This chain connects TRBV25-1 to TRBJ2-2; no definite D call. Trimming removed 7 bases at V and 2 bases at J, with 5 bases between. Per the germline V gene, CDR1 is MGHDK and CDR2 is SYGVNS. The CDR3 totals 12 residues. The CDR3 loop is CASKPNTGELFF. Written as DNA, the CDR3 is TGTGCCAGCAAACCCAACACCGGGGAGCTGTTTTTT.

This clonotype was observed a handful of times. This rearrangement joins TRBV5-1 to TRBJ2-7; a weak D match, TRBD1 (6 bases). Germline lookup yields CDR1 SGHRS and CDR2 YFSETQ. There are 15 residues in the CDR3. Trimming stripped 2 bases from V and 1 base from J, with 13 bases between. The CDR3 is CASSLSGTSSYEQYF. The CDR3, as DNA: TGCGCCAGCAGCTTATCCGGGACAAGTTCCTACGAGCAGTACTTC.

V is TRBV29-1 and J is TRBJ2-1; 10 nucleotides line up with TRBD2. V lost 4 bases and J lost 10; bases outside the gene matches: 4. In germline, CDR1 is SQVTM, CDR2 ANQGSEA. CDR3 length equals 12 residues. The CDR3 here is CSVVAGGREQFF. CDR3 DNA sequence: TGCAGCGTTGTAGCGGGAGGTAGAGAGCAGTTCTTC.

In its sample, this clonotype was seen a few times. The chain is built from TRBV20-1 and TRBJ2-1; D perhaps matches TRBD2 (6 bases). V shed 6 bases and J shed 3 bases, with 18 bases lying between them. This CDR3 has 15 residues. The germline CDR1 and CDR2 sequences are DFQATT and SNEGSKA (reference sequence). DNA of the CDR3: TGCAGTGCAATACCCAGAACTAGCAGCTACAATGAGCAGTTCTTC. Translation gives CSAIPRTSSYNEQFF.

This clonotype has only a few counts. The CDR3 DNA reads TGTGCCAGCAGCTTCGGACAGGGAGGGTCCTACGAGCAGTACTTC. It encodes CASSFGQGGSYEQYF. This chain uses TRBV7-3 with TRBJ2-7, with D perhaps matching TRBD1 (8 bases). V was cut by 3 bases and J by 1 base, with 13 bases left in between. The germline gives CDR1 SGHTA, CDR2 FQGTGA. This CDR3 has 15 amino acids. The full variable domain, with the rest looked up from reference TRBV7-3 and TRBJ2-7, is GAGVSQTPSNKVTEKGKYVELRCDPISGHTALYWYRQSLGQGPEFLIYFQGTGAADDSGLPNDRFFAVRPEGSVSTLKIQRTERGDSAVYLCASSFGQGGSYEQYFGPGTRLTVT.

This clonotype appeared many times. This rearrangement joins TRBV28 to TRBJ2-3; D unclear. The CDR3 length is 12 residues. Trimming shortened V by 6 bases and J by 2 bases, and 6 bases separated the two germline ends. Germline V gene sequence: CDR1 MDHEN, CDR2 SYDVKM. CDR3 bases: TGTGCCAGCAGCAAGATCACAGATACGCAGTATTTT. This sequence encodes CASSKITDTQYF.

The V call is TRBV20-1, the J call TRBJ1-1, with D possibly TRBD1 on 5 matching bases. V gave up 0 bases and J gave up 3 bases, with 14 bases separating them. Germline V lookup: CDR1 DFQATT, CDR2 SNEGSKA (reference sequence). The CDR3 totals 15 residues. CDR3 residues: CSARDLTLGDTEAFF. The CDR3 DNA follows: TGCAGTGCTAGAGATTTGACTCTGGGGGACACTGAAGCTTTCTTT.

This clonotype showed up just a few times. The chain combines TRBV6-5 with TRBJ1-6; D not certain. Germline CDR1 reads MNHEY; CDR2 reads SVGAGI. The CDR3 has 15 residues. V gave up 0 bases and J gave up 7 bases, with 10 bases separating them. CDR3 DNA sequence: TGTGCCAGCAGTTACTCTGGGAGAAAGAATTCACCCCTCCACTTT. Amino acids: CASSYSGRKNSPLHF.

V usage is TRBV5-6 and J usage is TRBJ1-1; 7 bases fit TRBD1. The germline CDR1 and CDR2 sequences are SGHDT and YYEEEE. The length of the CDR3 is 14 residues. The V segment lost 4 bases and the J segment 1 base; nucleotides outside the gene matches: 4. The CDR3 nucleotides are TGTGCCAGCAGCGCTGGGACAGCGAACACTGAAGCTTTCTTT. It encodes CASSAGTANTEAFF.

In its sample, this clonotype was seen a few times. The chain couples TRBV29-1 to TRBJ1-2, with TRBD1 identical over 9 bases. V trimming: 6 bases; J trimming: 3 bases; junction bases outside the gene matches: 8. CDR1 is SQVTM and CDR2 is ANQGSEA in the germline V gene. The CDR3 is 14 amino acids. CDR3 nucleotides: TGCAGCGTGGAAACAGGGGGCTTCGACTATGGCTACACCTTC. It codes for CSVETGGFDYGYTF.